What follows are 8 T cell receptor beta chains derived from one specimen sequenced in a study of tumor-infiltrating lymphocytes in primary liver carcinoma. Co-extracted RNA and DNA came from roughly 20-30 mg of unsorted bulk tissue. Starting material of about 480 ng total RNA yielded TCR beta cDNA via a constant-region primer. Slightly modified ARM-PCR with three nested multiplex PCR rounds yielded TCR beta libraries. Use of TRBV1-TRBV30 forward primers with a C-beta reverse primer characterized the first two PCR rounds, which lasted ten to eleven cycles each. TCRdb reprocessed the multiplex PCR reads via MiXCR and lists one record per CDR3 protein. The repertoire holds 110,000 or so distinct CDR3 sequences, with about four fifths as singletons. Input material: liver tumor tissue from sampling region 3. The subset here: tumor region T3, left-lateral pole. The receptors come from a man aged 35-49 years with primary liver carcinoma and hepatitis B virus infection.

This clonotype showed up just a few times. A much larger clone lies a single base off, so this may be a read error. CDR3: CTSSFLSRQSADTQYF. Written as DNA, the CDR3 is TGTACCAGCAGCTTTCTTTCGCGTCAATCCGCAGATACGCAGTATTTT. The chain joins TRBV13 to TRBJ2-3; D not resolved. Germline V gene lookup returns CDR1 PRHDT and CDR2 FYEKMQ (reference sequence). The CDR3 is 16 amino acids.

This rearrangement joins TRBV12-3 or TRBV12-4 to TRBJ1-1; 9 nucleotides line up with TRBD1. Trimming cost V 3 bases and J 2 bases; bases outside gene matches: 4. The CDR3 length is 15 residues. The CDR3 region is CASSFADRGNTEAFF. CDR3 DNA: TGTGCCAGCAGTTTTGCGGACAGGGGAAACACTGAAGCTTTCTTT.

The rearrangement uses TRBV5-1 and TRBJ2-7, with 9 nucleotides matching TRBD1. Germline CDR1 and CDR2: SGHRS and YFSETQ. CDR3 length: 14 residues. V gave up 2 bases and J gave up 11 bases; unmatched junction bases: 11. DNA for the CDR3: TGCGCCAGCAGCTTTCTACAGGGGGCAAACGACGAGTACTTC. Protein product: CASSFLQGANDEYF.

In the case of this clonotype: The junction shows a germline mismatch at one end, possibly a read error. The V and J genes are TRBV12-3 or TRBV12-4 and TRBJ2-4; TRBD1 might be the D (5 bases). The CDR3 is 18 amino acids. CDR3 nucleotides: TGTGTCAGCAGTTTGTGGGGTGGGGCGGACATAGCCAAAAACATTCAGTACTTC. Its protein product is CVSSLWGGADIAKNIQYF.

The sample holds one count of this clonotype. Sequence at one end of the junction differs from germline and may be a read error. The chain uses TRBV29-1 and TRBJ2-3, with D tentatively TRBD1 or TRBD2 (7 bases each). This CDR3 has 12 residues. Germline values: CDR1 SQVTM, CDR2 ANQGSEA. In DNA form, the CDR3 reads TGCAACCCAGGGGGGGGCACAGAAACGCAGTATTTT. Its protein product is CNPGGGTETQYF.

This chain uses TRBV28 with TRBJ2-3; maybe TRBD2 (6 bases). The germline CDR1 and CDR2 sequences are MDHEN and SYDVKM. The length of the CDR3 is 14 residues. V lost 9 bases and J lost 1, with 14 bases in between. CDR3 DNA: TGTGCCAGTGTAGAAACGGGAGGCACAGATACGCAGTATTTT. It encodes CASVETGGTDTQYF. The full variable domain, rest sourced from reference TRBV28 and TRBJ2-3, is DVKVTQSSRYLVKRTGEKVFLECVQDMDHENMFWYRQDPGLGLRLIYFSYDVKMKEKGDIPEGYSVSREKKERFSLILESASTNQTSMYLCASVETGGTDTQYFGPGTRLTVL.

For this clonotype: Relative to the germline gene, one junction end is altered; a read error may explain this. The chain couples TRBV7-8 to TRBJ2-1, with no clear D. CDR1 is SGHVS, CDR2 FQNEAQ, per germline. The CDR3 extends over 16 amino acids. CDR3 protein: CPSSLVSGSSFGEQFF. The DNA of the CDR3 is TGTCCCAGCAGCTTAGTCTCGGGTAGCTCATTCGGTGAGCAGTTCTTC.

This clonotype was detected many times. This rearrangement joins TRBV6-6 to TRBJ2-7; no clear D gene. Germline values: CDR1 MNHNY, CDR2 SVGAGI (reference sequence). V was cut by 8 bases and J by 2 bases, with 13 bases left in between. The CDR3 totals 13 residues. The CDR3 sequence: CASLNTETYEQYF. The DNA for the CDR3 is TGTGCCAGCTTGAATACCGAGACCTACGAGCAGTACTTC.